These T cell receptor beta chains were read from a single sample in a study of blood T cell repertoires in COVID-19. TCRdb's table, derived via immunoSEQ multiplex PCR, lists solely in-frame clones and lacks some. The sample has 200,000 to 300,000 clones; 81% are singletons. Sample: peripheral blood. These receptors were taken from a woman of 80 years or more with COVID-19, enrolled during active disease. Each CDR3 is given with its conserved first and last residue. A D gene is named only where the DNA matches it firmly. Rows may omit the clone size; those that give it use once, few, many or a size class.

size	D	V	J	DNA	CDR3
few	TRBD1	TRBV29-1	TRBJ1-3	TGCAGCGTTGGCATCCCCGGGACAGGCTATGGAAACACCATATATTTT	CSVGIPGTGYGNTIYF
once	TRBD2	TRBV7-3	TRBJ2-3	TGTGCCAGCAGCTCCCTGACTAGCGGGGGGAAGACAGATACGCAGTATTTT	CASSSLTSGGKTDTQYF
-	TRBD1	TRBV18	TRBJ2-3	TGTGCCAGCTCACCCTATCGGGGACAGCTTACGCAGTATTTT	CASSPYRGQLTQYF
-	-	TRBV18	TRBJ1-2	TGTGCCAGCTCGGTGGACAGCCTCTATGGCTACACCTTC	CASSVDSLYGYTF
-	TRBD1	TRBV10-2	TRBJ2-7	TGCGCCAGCAGTGAGTCCAGGACAGGTCTGTACGAGCAGTACTTC	CASSESRTGLYEQYF
-	-	TRBV6-6	TRBJ1-3	TGTGCCAGCAGCCAGGGGTTCTCTGGAAACACCATATATTTT	CASSQGFSGNTIYF
-	TRBD1	TRBV24-1	TRBJ2-3	TGTGCCGCCGGGGACAGGGGGTCAGATACGCAGTATTTT	CAAGDRGSDTQYF
-	TRBD1	TRBV18	TRBJ1-2	TGTGCCAGCTCTGCCCGGCAGGGGGACTATGGCTACACCTTC	CASSARQGDYGYTF
-	TRBD1	TRBV7-3	TRBJ2-3	TGTGCCAGCAGTTGGACAGGGGGCACAGATACGCAGTATTTT	CASSWTGGTDTQYF
-	-	TRBV5-6	TRBJ1-2	TGTGCCAGCAGCTTCCTCGGGGGGGAAAATGGCTACACCTTC	CASSFLGGENGYTF
few	-	TRBV4-2	TRBJ1-3	TGTGCCAGCAGCCGATTGCAGGGGATCGTCTCTGGAAACACCATATATTTT	CASSRLQGIVSGNTIYF
-	TRBD1	TRBV6-5	TRBJ1-2	TGTGCCAGCAGGCTAGGCAGGGGGACTCCTATGGCTTTGCCCTTC	CASRLGRGTPMALPF
once	-	TRBV28	TRBJ1-1	TGTGCCAGCAGTTCACCCGGGACATACAACACTGAAGCTTTCTTT	CASSSPGTYNTEAFF
-	-	TRBV10-3	TRBJ2-1	TGTGCCATCATGAAACAGGGGGGGAATGAGCAGTTCTTC	CAIMKQGGNEQFF
-	TRBD1	TRBV5-1	TRBJ1-5	TGCGCCAGCAGCCTGAAACCCGGGACAGGGGAAGTACAGCCCCAGCATTTT	CASSLKPGTGEVQPQHF
-	TRBD1	TRBV24-1	TRBJ1-2	TGTGCCACCAGTTATGGACAGGACTATGGCTACACCTTC	CATSYGQDYGYTF
-	-	TRBV6-1	TRBJ1-4	TGTGCCAGCAACTCGGCAGGGACTAATGAAAAACTGTTTTTT	CASNSAGTNEKLFF
-	TRBD1	TRBV27	TRBJ2-1	TGTGCCAGCAGTTTAGCGGGACAGGGGGCCTACAATGAGCAGTTCTTC	CASSLAGQGAYNEQFF
-	TRBD1	TRBV19	TRBJ1-5	TGTGCCTCAAACCGGGACAGATATAGCAATCAGCCCCAGCATTTT	CASNRDRYSNQPQHF
-	-	TRBV7-9	TRBJ1-1	TGTGCCAGCAGCTTACAGGGGCCGGGGACTGAAGCTTTCTTT	CASSLQGPGTEAFF
few	TRBD2	TRBV19	TRBJ2-3	TGTGCCAGTAAGCTAGCGGGGGGGGATACGCAGTATTTT	CASKLAGGDTQYF
-	-	TRBV29-1	TRBJ1-4	TGCAGCGTACGCCACGGACTTAATGAAAAACTGTTTTTT	CSVRHGLNEKLFF
few	-	TRBV25-1	TRBJ2-6	TGTGCCAGCCTTCTATCTGGGGCCAACGTCCTGACTTTC	CASLLSGANVLTF